This TCR beta chain was recovered during a study of shared clonotypes between healthy human individuals. CD4+ cells yielded CD45RA+ naive and CD45RA-negative memory subsets. On sorted subsets, replicate PCRs used roughly 190 ng DNA, or 25,000 to 35,000 T cell genomes. Sequencing was performed with immunoSEQ multiplex PCR; in TCRdb, only in-frame clones are kept and a portion is missing. The table shows roughly 2 million clones, with 95% occurring only once. The material sequenced was naive CD4+ T cells sorted from blood. The subset is: CD45RA+ positively selected. This TCR was sampled from a young man in good health.

The CDR3 coding sequence is TGTGCCTGGACCCTTTCAGGGCCCGAGCAGTACTTC. This encodes CAWTLSGPEQYF. The chain has TRBV30 and TRBJ2-7; D is perhaps TRBD1 (5 bases). Germline V gene sequence: CDR1 GTSNPN, CDR2 SVGIG (reference sequence). The CDR3 runs 12 residues. The V end lost 4 bases, the J end lost 6 bases, and 13 bases lay between the germline ends.